The source of this T cell receptor beta chain is a study of cytomegalovirus exposure and HLA in healthy donors. Study outcomes and limitations: Prior analysis indicated that the majority of TCR beta V segments exhibited productivity approximately 87% or approximately 30% of the time.

Primers: 60 Vbeta forward and 13 Jbeta reverse. Sequencing used immunoSEQ multiplex PCR; TCRdb keeps in-frame clones, though not all of them. The repertoire holds about 220,000 clones, more than 75% seen once, with approximately 5.3% in the top ten. About this clone: Its antigen is not identified.

Germline CDR1 SEHNR, CDR2 FQNEAQ (reference sequence). There are 16 residues in the CDR3. V shed 3 bases and J 4 bases; nucleotides not matched to a gene: 3. The sample was PBMCs. This chain joins TRBV7-9 and TRBJ2-2; 12 bases map to TRBD2. The sequence came from a woman aged 40-49 years in good health and CMV-seropositive. CDR3 DNA sequence: TGTGCCAGCAGCTTCCTAGCGGGAGGGAGCACCGGGGAGCTGTTTTTT. Encoded protein: CASSFLAGGSTGELFF.